The T cell receptor beta chain described here comes from a study of OX40 agonist ivuxolimab in advanced cancers. About the research overall: Having had anti-PD-1, anti-PD-L1 or anti-CTLA-4 therapy before was allowed, and under 50% had some. Overall study results and limits: Averaging showed that CD8+ T cells had more expanded clones than CD4+ did.

Details on this clone: Its matching antigen is unknown.

CDR1 and CDR2 (germline): SQVTM, ANQGSEA. The CDR3 consists of 14 residues. The V and J ends lost 1 base and 3 bases, in that order; junction bases with no gene match: 2. With autoimmune disease history or systemic immunosuppression, patients were excluded. Sequencing used immunoSEQ multiplex PCR; TCRdb keeps in-frame clones, though not all of them. The sample contains 96,000 or so clones, roughly 91% of which appear only once. Sequences were derived from CD4+ or CD8+ T cells sorted from blood, sampled in a trial of the OX40 agonist ivuxolimab. The origin of this receptor is an adult with an advanced solid tumor such as melanoma, head and neck, liver or kidney cancer. V and J are TRBV29-1 and TRBJ1-2, with 10 bases matching TRBD1. The CDR3 DNA reads TGCAGCGTTGAAGGGACAGGGGGATACTATGGCTACACCTTC. It encodes CSVEGTGGYYGYTF.